These 6 T cell receptor beta chains were all obtained from the same sample, sequenced in a study of read filtering for tumor transcriptome and immune sequencing. The library was built from around 400 ng RNA with molecular barcoded adaptors for alpha/delta and beta/gamma chains. TCRdb ran MiXCR on the reads and lists one entry per CDR3 protein. The top ten hold about 25% of the sample, which has about 9,200 distinct CDR3 sequences, more than 15% seen once. The sequencing input was a population of CD138-negative cells sorted from bone marrow. The source of these receptors is a donor at least 40 years old with multiple myeloma.

This clonotype showed up many times. A much larger clone is a single base away; this may be a read error. The V gene is TRBV5-1, the J gene TRBJ2-1; D uncertain. This CDR3 comprises 14 residues. CDR1 is SGHRS and CDR2 is YFSETQ in the germline V gene. The CDR3 region is CASSLERSYNGQFF. In DNA, the CDR3 is TGCGCCAGCAGCTTGGAGCGCTCCTACAATGGGCAGTTCTTC.

By share of the sample, this clonotype is medium-sized (0.01 to 0.1%). The chain uses TRBV12-3 or TRBV12-4 and TRBJ1-5; D ambiguous. Trimming shortened V by 8 bases and J by 6 bases, and 17 bases separated the two germline ends. The CDR3 consists of 14 residues. CDR3 nucleotides: TGTGCCAGCGCATCGACTGCGCTCAGTCAGCCCCAGCATTTT. It yields the protein CASASTALSQPQHF.

This clonotype was seen a handful of times. A far larger clone lies a single base away; this is likely a read error. The chain is built from TRBV12-3 or TRBV12-4 and TRBJ2-1, with D maybe TRBD1 (6 bases). CDR3 size: 13 residues. The V and J ends lost 5 bases and 13 bases respectively, with 18 bases between them. CDR3 DNA sequence: TGTGCCAGCAGTCACACAGGGTACCCGTCTCAGTTCTTC. Amino acids: CASSHTGYPSQFF.

As to this clonotype: Compared with germline, one end of the junction differs, possibly owing to a read error. The chain employs TRBV11-3 and TRBJ2-2, with a tentative D call TRBD2 (5 bases). The CDR3 extends over 15 amino acids. CDR1 and CDR2 from the germline V gene are SGHNT and YENEEA. CDR3 protein: CASSLGGRNTEELSF. The CDR3 DNA reads TGTGCCAGCAGCTTAGGAGGGAGAAACACCGAGGAGCTGTCTTTT.

In its sample, this clonotype was seen many times. The chain recombines TRBV10-3 with TRBJ2-3; D could derive from TRBD1 or TRBD2 (5 bases each). The germline V and J ends were trimmed by 0 bases and 5 bases, with 18 bases remaining between them. This CDR3 region has 17 residues. Germline V lookup: CDR1 ENHRY, CDR2 SYGVKD. DNA of the CDR3: TGTGCCATCAGTGAGTCGGGACGCTCCGTCATCGGAGATACGCAGTATTTT. The encoded protein is CAISESGRSVIGDTQYF.

This clonotype was picked up many times. The V gene is TRBV6-2 or TRBV6-3, the J gene TRBJ1-2; 8 bases map to TRBD1. The V segment lost 8 bases and the J segment 4 bases; nucleotides outside the gene matches: 9. CDR1 is MNHEY, CDR2 SVGEGT, per germline. This CDR3 has 14 amino acids. The CDR3 DNA reads TGTGCCAGCGTCTTGCGGCAGGGGGCCTATGGCTACACCTTC. It codes for CASVLRQGAYGYTF.